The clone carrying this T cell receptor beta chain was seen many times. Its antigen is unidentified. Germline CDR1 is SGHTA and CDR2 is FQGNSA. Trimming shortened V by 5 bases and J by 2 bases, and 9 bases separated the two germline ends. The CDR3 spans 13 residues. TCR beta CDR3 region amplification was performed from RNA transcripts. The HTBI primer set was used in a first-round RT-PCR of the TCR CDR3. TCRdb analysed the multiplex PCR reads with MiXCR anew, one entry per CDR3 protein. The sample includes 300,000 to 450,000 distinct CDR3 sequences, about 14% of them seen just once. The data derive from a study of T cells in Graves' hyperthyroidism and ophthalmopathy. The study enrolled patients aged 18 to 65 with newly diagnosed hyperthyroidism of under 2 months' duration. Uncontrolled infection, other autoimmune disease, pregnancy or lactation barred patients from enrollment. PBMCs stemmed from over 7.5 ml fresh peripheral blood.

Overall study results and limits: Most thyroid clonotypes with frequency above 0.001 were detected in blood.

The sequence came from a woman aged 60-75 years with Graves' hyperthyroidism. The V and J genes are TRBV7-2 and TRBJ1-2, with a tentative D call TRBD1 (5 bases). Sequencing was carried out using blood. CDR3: CASSEGPNYGYTF. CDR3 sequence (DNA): TGTGCCAGCAGCGAGGGGCCCAACTATGGCTACACCTTC. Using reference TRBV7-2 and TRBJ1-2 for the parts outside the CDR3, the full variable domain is GAGVSQSPSNKVTEKGKDVELRCDPISGHTALYWYRQSLGQGLEFLIYFQGNSAPDKSGLPSDRFSAERTGGSVSTLTIQRTQQEDSAVYLCASSEGPNYGYTFGSGTRLTVV.